This TCR beta chain was recorded in a study of cytomegalovirus exposure and HLA in healthy donors. General observations from the study: TCR beta chains numbering some 160 were designated cytomegalovirus-associated. Presence/absence analyses took donor sequencing depth as roughly uniform.

This cohort consisted of healthy bone marrow donors. Worth noting for this clone: Its antigen is as yet unknown.

In germline, CDR1 is GTSNPN, CDR2 SVGIG (reference sequence). The CDR3 sequence is 13 residues long. The J segment lost 0 bases and the V segment lost 7 bases, leaving 4 bases of the junction unmatched. The PCR ran on 60 Vbeta and 13 Jbeta primers. Authors' processing steps: An analysis that came later counted some 80 million unique TCR beta chains, 10 million to 11 million shared. Profiling relied on immunoSEQ multiplex PCR, and the TCRdb table lists in-frame clones only, not all of them. V and J calls and clone size are as listed in that table; D and trimming were resolved from the DNA. The sample records 74,000 or so clones, 60% to 80% being singletons.

The V gene is TRBV30, the J gene TRBJ1-1; 8 bases are shared with TRBD1. Sequenced material: PBMCs. The origin of this receptor is a woman aged 40 to 50 in good health and CMV-seronegative. The chain's CDR3 is CAYKGQVNTEAFF. CDR3 in DNA: TGTGCCTACAAGGGACAGGTGAACACTGAAGCTTTCTTT.